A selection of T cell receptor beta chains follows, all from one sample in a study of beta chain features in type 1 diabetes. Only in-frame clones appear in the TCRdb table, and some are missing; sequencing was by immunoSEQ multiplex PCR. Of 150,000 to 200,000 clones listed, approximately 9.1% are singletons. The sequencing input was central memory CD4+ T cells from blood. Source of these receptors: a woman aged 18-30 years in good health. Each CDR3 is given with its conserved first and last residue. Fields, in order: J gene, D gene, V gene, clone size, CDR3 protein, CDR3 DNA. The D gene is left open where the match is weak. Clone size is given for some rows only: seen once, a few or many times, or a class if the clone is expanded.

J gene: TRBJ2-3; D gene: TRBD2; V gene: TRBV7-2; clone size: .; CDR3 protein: CASSLGGGASNTQYF; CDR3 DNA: TGTGCCAGCAGCTTAGGCGGGGGGGCTTCCAATACGCAGTATTTT
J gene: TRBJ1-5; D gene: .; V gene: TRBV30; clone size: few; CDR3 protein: CAWSVRGNQPQHF; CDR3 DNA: TGTGCCTGGAGTGTACGGGGGAATCAGCCCCAGCATTTT
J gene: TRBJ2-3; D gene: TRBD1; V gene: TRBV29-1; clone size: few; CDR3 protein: CSVEKGGGDTQYF; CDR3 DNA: TGCAGCGTTGAGAAAGGGGGCGGAGATACGCAGTATTTT
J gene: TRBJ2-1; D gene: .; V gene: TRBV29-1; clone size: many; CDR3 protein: CSGLRSSELAEFF; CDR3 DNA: TGCAGCGGGCTTAGGTCGTCGGAGTTAGCGGAGTTCTTC
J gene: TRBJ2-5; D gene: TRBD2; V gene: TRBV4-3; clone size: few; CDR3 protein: CASSQPTLAGGETQYF; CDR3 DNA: TGCGCCAGCAGCCAACCCACCCTAGCGGGGGGAGAGACCCAGTACTTC
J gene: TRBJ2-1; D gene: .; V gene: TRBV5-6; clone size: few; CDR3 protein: CASSRRQGTYNEQFF; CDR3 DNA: TGTGCCAGCAGTCGTCGCCAGGGTACTTACAATGAGCAGTTCTTC
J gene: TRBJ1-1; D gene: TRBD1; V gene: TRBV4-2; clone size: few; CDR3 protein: CASSQEVAGGTEAFF; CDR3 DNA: TGTGCCAGCAGCCAAGAGGTGGCAGGGGGCACTGAAGCTTTCTTT
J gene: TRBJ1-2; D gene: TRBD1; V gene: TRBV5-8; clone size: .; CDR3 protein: CASSIWGRGPNYGYTF; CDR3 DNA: TGTGCCAGCAGCATCTGGGGTAGGGGGCCTAACTATGGCTACACCTTC
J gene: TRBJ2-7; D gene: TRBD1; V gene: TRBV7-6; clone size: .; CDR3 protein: CASSPGDRGYEQYF; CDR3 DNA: TGTGCCAGCAGCCCAGGGGACAGGGGATACGAGCAGTACTTC
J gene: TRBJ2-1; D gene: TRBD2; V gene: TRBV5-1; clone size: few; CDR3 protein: CASSLAGGPWDEQFF; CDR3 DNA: TGCGCCAGCAGCTTAGCGGGAGGGCCGTGGGATGAGCAGTTCTTC
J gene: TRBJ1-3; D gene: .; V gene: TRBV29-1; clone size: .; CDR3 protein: CSVVSSGNTIYF; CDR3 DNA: TGCAGCGTGGTGAGCTCTGGAAACACCATATATTTT
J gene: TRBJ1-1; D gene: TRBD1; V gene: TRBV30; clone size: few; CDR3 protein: CAWSERGPEAFF; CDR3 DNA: TGTGCCTGGAGCGAGAGGGGGCCTGAAGCTTTCTTT
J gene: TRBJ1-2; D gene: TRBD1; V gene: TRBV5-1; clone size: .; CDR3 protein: CASGTGQGEGYTF; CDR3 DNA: TGCGCCAGCGGTACGGGACAGGGAGAAGGCTACACCTTC
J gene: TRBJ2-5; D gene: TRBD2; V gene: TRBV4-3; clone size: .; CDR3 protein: CASSLDSGGFQETQYF; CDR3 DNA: TGCGCCAGCAGCCTTGATAGCGGGGGCTTCCAAGAGACCCAGTACTTC
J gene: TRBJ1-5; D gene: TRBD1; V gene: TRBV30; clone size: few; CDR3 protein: CAWNPGQSNQPQHF; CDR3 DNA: TGTGCCTGGAACCCGGGACAGTCAAATCAGCCCCAGCATTTT
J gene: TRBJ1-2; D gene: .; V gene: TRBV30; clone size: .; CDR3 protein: CAWSAETSRGYTF; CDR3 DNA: TGTGCCTGGAGCGCAGAAACGTCTAGGGGCTACACCTTC
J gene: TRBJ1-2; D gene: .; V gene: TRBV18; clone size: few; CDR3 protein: CASSPGEGTRYGYTF; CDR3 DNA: TGTGCCAGCTCTCCCGGGGAGGGGACCCGCTATGGCTACACCTTC
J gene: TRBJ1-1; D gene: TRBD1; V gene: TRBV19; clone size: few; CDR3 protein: CASSRDRNTEAFF; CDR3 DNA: TGTGCCAGTAGTCGGGACAGGAACACTGAAGCTTTCTTT
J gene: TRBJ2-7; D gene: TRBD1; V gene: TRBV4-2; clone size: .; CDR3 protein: CASSRQGDEQYF; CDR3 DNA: TGTGCCAGCAGCCGACAGGGGGACGAGCAGTACTTC
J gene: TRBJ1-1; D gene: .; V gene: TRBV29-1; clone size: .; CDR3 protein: CSVGETVFTEAFF; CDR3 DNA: TGCAGCGTTGGAGAAACAGTTTTCACTGAAGCTTTCTTT
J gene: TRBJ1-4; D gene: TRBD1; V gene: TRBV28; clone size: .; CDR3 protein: CASSLASGGQGFF; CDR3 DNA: TGTGCCAGCAGTTTAGCCTCGGGAGGACAGGGATTTTTT
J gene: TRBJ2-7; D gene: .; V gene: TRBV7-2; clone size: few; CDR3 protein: CASSLAPEGEGQYF; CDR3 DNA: TGTGCCAGCAGCTTAGCCCCTGAGGGAGAGGGGCAGTACTTC
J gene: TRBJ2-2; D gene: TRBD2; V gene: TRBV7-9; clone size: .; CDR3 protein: CASSLSSGSTTGELFF; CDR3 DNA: TGTGCCAGCAGCTTATCTAGCGGGAGTACCACCGGGGAGCTGTTTTTT
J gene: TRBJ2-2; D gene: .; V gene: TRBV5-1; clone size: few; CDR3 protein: CASSLAQISGELFF; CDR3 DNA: TGCGCCAGCAGCTTGGCCCAGATATCCGGGGAGCTGTTTTTT
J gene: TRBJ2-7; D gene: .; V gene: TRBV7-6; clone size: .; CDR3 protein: CASSTMSYEQYF; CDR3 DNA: TGTGCCAGCAGCACAATGTCCTACGAGCAGTACTTC
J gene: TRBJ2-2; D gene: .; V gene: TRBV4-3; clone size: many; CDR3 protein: CASSHGRTLTGELFF; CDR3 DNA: TGCGCCAGCAGCCATGGGAGGACGCTCACCGGGGAGCTGTTTTTT